These 26 T cell receptor beta chains were all obtained from the same sample, sequenced in a study of blood T cell repertoires in COVID-19. Using immunoSEQ multiplex PCR, the repertoire was profiled, and TCRdb retains in-frame clones only, with some absent. The data contain some 150,000 clones, roughly 80% of them singletons. Sample: PBMCs or T cells enriched from blood (not recorded which). These TCRs come from a man over 45 who had recovered from COVID-19.

This chain connects TRBV19 to TRBJ2-1; D gene ambiguous. This CDR3 is built from 18 residues. The V and J ends lost 6 bases and 0 bases respectively, with 21 bases between them. Per germline, CDR1 LNHDA and CDR2 SQIVND (reference sequence). The CDR3 loop is CASSGVATNLLSYNEQFF. The CDR3 nucleotides are TGTGCCAGTAGCGGAGTAGCCACAAATCTCCTCTCCTACAATGAGCAGTTCTTC.

This sequence joins TRBV14 and TRBJ1-6; 10 nucleotides align to TRBD1. The V segment lost 5 bases and the J segment 6 bases; nucleotides outside the gene matches: 4. The V gene's germline CDR1 is SGHDN and CDR2 FVKESK. The CDR3 loop spans 15 amino acids. CDR3 sequence: CASSFGQGGNSPLHF. CDR3 nucleotides: TGTGCCAGCAGCTTCGGACAGGGGGGTAATTCACCCCTCCACTTT.

V gene TRBV29-1 combines with J gene TRBJ2-7; D is possibly TRBD2 (6 bases). The length of the CDR3 is 16 residues. Germline CDR1 and CDR2: SQVTM and ANQGSEA. V lost 4 bases, J lost 7 bases, and 26 bases lay in between. CDR3: CSVVFGLSGGGGEQYF. The CDR3 nucleotides read TGCAGCGTTGTTTTCGGGCTATCCGGGGGAGGAGGGGAGCAGTACTTC.

A few counts support this clone. The V call is TRBV7-3, the J call TRBJ2-7, with D tentatively TRBD1 (6 bases). CDR1 and CDR2 (germline): SGHTA, FQGTGA. The CDR3 runs 13 residues. Trimming took off 5 bases at V and 3 bases at J, with 11 bases between the two ends. The CDR3 loop is CASSPGDGYEQYF. CDR3 sequence (DNA): TGTGCCAGCAGCCCAGGGGACGGCTACGAGCAGTACTTC.

V usage is TRBV5-6 and J usage is TRBJ1-2; a possible D gene is TRBD1 (5 bases). The germline V gene encodes CDR1 SGHDT and CDR2 YYEEEE. The CDR3 length is 15 residues. With 0 bases removed from V and 4 bases from J, the gap between germline ends came to 13 bases. The CDR3 DNA is TGTGCCAGCAGCTTGGAGGGGTGGACGCTCTATGGCTACACCTTC. Translating it yields CASSLEGWTLYGYTF.

Only a few counts were recorded for this clone. The rearrangement uses TRBV5-4 and TRBJ2-1; 11 bases agree with TRBD2. The CDR3 extends over 15 amino acids. CDR1 is SGHNT, CDR2 YYREEE, per germline (reference sequence). Losses at the gene ends were 1 base for V and 7 bases for J; bases not matched to a gene: 4. The CDR3 loop is CASSLKLAGVNEQFF. In DNA, the CDR3 is TGTGCCAGCAGCTTGAAACTAGCGGGGGTTAATGAGCAGTTCTTC.

V and J are TRBV5-5 and TRBJ2-7; 7 bases fit TRBD1. The CDR3 totals 16 residues. Germline V gene sequence: CDR1 SGHKS, CDR2 YYEKEE (reference sequence). V was clipped by 4 bases and J by 2 bases; unmatched bases: 12. The CDR3 reads CASSLSSGTVPYEQYF. The DNA for the CDR3 is TGTGCCAGCAGCCTCTCCTCCGGGACAGTACCCTACGAGCAGTACTTC.

The chain links TRBV4-1 to TRBJ1-4, with TRBD1 as a possible D gene (6 bases). Germline-derived CDR1 and CDR2 are MGHRA and YSYEKL. The V and J ends lost 5 bases and 2 bases respectively, with 12 bases between them. The CDR3 is 15 residues long. CDR3 residues: CASSDTTGTNEKLFF. CDR3 in DNA: TGCGCCAGCAGCGACACTACAGGGACTAATGAAAAACTGTTTTTT.

The gene calls are TRBV3-1 (or the pseudogene TRBV3-2) and TRBJ2-4; 7 nucleotides line up with TRBD2. The CDR3 sequence is 17 residues long. Trimming took 0 bases from V and 3 from J; bases not matched to a gene: 8. From germline, CDR1 is LGHDT and CDR2 YNNKEL (reference sequence). The CDR3 coding sequence is TGTGCCAGCAGCCAAGAGGCGGGCCCGGGGGGCAAAAACATTCAGTACTTC. Its protein is CASSQEAGPGGKNIQYF.

J is TRBJ1-2 and V is TRBV6-2 or TRBV6-3, with D possibly matching TRBD1 (6 bases). V lost 6 bases and J 4 bases, leaving 12 bases between the germline ends. CDR1 is MNHEY and CDR2 is SVGEGT in the germline V gene. This CDR3 has 13 residues. This CDR3 reads CASSAQGSYGYTF. The CDR3 DNA reads TGTGCCAGCAGCGCACAGGGTTCCTATGGCTACACCTTC.

The rearrangement links TRBV14 to TRBJ1-3; no firm D call. Germline CDR1 SGHDN, CDR2 FVKESK. CDR3 length equals 12 residues. V was shortened by 4 bases and J by 6 bases, with 7 bases between the two germline ends. This CDR3 is CASSPPSNTIYF. The CDR3 region has the DNA TGTGCCAGCAGCCCCCCTTCAAACACCATATATTTT.

The genes are TRBV27 and TRBJ2-6; 7 bases match TRBD1. Germline-derived CDR1 and CDR2 are MNHEY and SMNVEV (reference sequence). The CDR3 contains 15 residues. J gave up 2 bases and V 6 bases, and 4 bases lay outside the gene matches. CDR3 loop: CASSKDRAGANVLTF. In nucleotides, the CDR3 is TGTGCCAGCAGCAAAGACAGGGCTGGGGCCAACGTCCTGACTTTC.

This clone was counted a single time. The CDR3 DNA is TGTGCTAGAGGGTTCACAGATACGCAGTATTTT. It codes for CARGFTDTQYF. This chain uses TRBV30 with TRBJ2-3; perhaps TRBD2 as D (5 bases). CDR1 and CDR2 from the germline V gene are GTSNPN and SVGIG (reference sequence). This CDR3 region has 11 residues.

V is TRBV7-3 and J is TRBJ1-1; possible D gene TRBD1, 5 bases. Deletions cut 0 bases from V and 4 bases from J, with 15 bases between. The CDR3 is 16 residues long. CDR1 is SGHTA and CDR2 is FQGTGA in the germline V gene. The CDR3 sequence is CASSLTGGREITEAFF. The CDR3 nucleotides are TGTGCCAGCAGCTTAACGGGCGGCAGGGAAATCACTGAAGCTTTCTTT.

The chain links TRBV10-3 to TRBJ1-4; 9 nucleotides match TRBD1. Germline V gene data show CDR1 as ENHRY and CDR2 as SYGVKD. V gave up 10 bases and J gave up 6 bases; unmatched junction bases: 3. There are 12 residues in the CDR3. CDR3 coding DNA: TGTGCCACCAGACAGGGGGATGAAAAACTGTTTTTT. It encodes CATRQGDEKLFF.

The rearrangement uses TRBV5-1 and TRBJ2-5, with 7 bases lining up with TRBD1. J lost 0 bases, V lost 5 bases, and 7 bases had no gene match. Germline V CDR1 and CDR2: SGHRS, YFSETQ. The CDR3 loop spans 15 amino acids. CDR3 DNA sequence: TGCGCCAGCAGATGGACAGGCGAAAACCAAGAGACCCAGTACTTC. Its translation is CASRWTGENQETQYF.

J is TRBJ1-1 and V is TRBV28; TRBD1 matches 9 bases. CDR1 MDHEN and CDR2 SYDVKM come from the germline V gene. V shed 4 bases, J shed 6 bases, and the junction held 9 bases outside the gene matches. This CDR3 contains 15 residues. This CDR3 is CASSSPQTGGAEAFF. In nucleotides, the CDR3 is TGTGCCAGCAGTTCCCCACAGACAGGGGGTGCTGAAGCTTTCTTT.

Regarding this clone: A much larger clone lies one base from this, so it may be a read error. The chain combines TRBV6-1 with TRBJ1-1; D not resolved. V was pared by 2 bases and J by 0 bases, with 4 bases between. CDR1 and CDR2 from the germline V gene are MNHNS and SASEGT. The CDR3 consists of 13 residues. CDR3 protein: CASSEQLNTEAFF. The CDR3 DNA reads TGTGCCAGCAGTGAACAGTTGAACACTGAAGCTTTCTTT.

The V and J genes are TRBV18 and TRBJ2-5, with 7 bases matching TRBD2. Germline CDR1 KGHSH, CDR2 LQKENI. Unmatched junction bases numbered 1, after V lost 1 base and J lost 5 bases. The CDR3 sequence is 13 residues long. CDR3 residues: CASSPRGGETQYF. The CDR3 DNA reads as TGTGCCAGCTCACCACGGGGAGGGGAGACCCAGTACTTC. Filled out from reference TRBV18 and TRBJ2-5, the complete variable domain reads NAGVMQNPRHLVRRRGQEARLRCSPMKGHSHVYWYRQLPEEGLKFMVYLQKENIIDESGMPKERFSAEFPKEGPSILRIQQVVRGDSAAYFCASSPRGGETQYFGPGTRLLVL.

The chain has TRBV28 and TRBJ2-1; 9 bases are shared with TRBD2. Trimming removed 5 bases from V and 5 bases from J; junction bases left unmatched: 10. The CDR3 consists of 16 residues. Germline assignment: CDR1 MDHEN and CDR2 SYDVKM. CDR3 protein: CASSKILAGNHNEQFF. The CDR3 coding sequence is TGTGCCAGCAGTAAAATTCTAGCGGGGAATCACAATGAGCAGTTCTTC.

This clone was seen a few times. The gene calls are TRBV19 and TRBJ1-2; D is uncertain. Trimming took off 6 bases at V and 2 bases at J, with 13 bases between the two ends. The CDR3 is 14 amino acids. The germline gives CDR1 LNHDA, CDR2 SQIVND (reference sequence). The CDR3 DNA reads TGTGCCAGTAGCCCCAAAACAGAGAACTATGGCTACACCTTC. This gives the protein CASSPKTENYGYTF.

The chain employs TRBV5-1 and TRBJ2-7, with 10 bases aligning to TRBD1. CDR1 SGHRS and CDR2 YFSETQ come from the germline V gene. This CDR3 region has 14 residues. Trimming removed 4 bases from V and 3 bases from J; junction bases left unmatched: 4. The CDR3 nucleotides read TGCGCCAGCAGCCCCCGGACAGGGGGCTACGAGCAGTACTTC. Protein: CASSPRTGGYEQYF.

The chain recombines TRBV19 with TRBJ2-7, with D perhaps matching TRBD1 (5 bases). V lost 4 bases and J 1 base, leaving 11 bases between the germline ends. In germline, CDR1 is LNHDA, CDR2 SQIVND (reference sequence). This CDR3 has 14 residues. Written as DNA, the CDR3 is TGTGCCAGTAGTAGGGGCCAGGTATCCTACGAGCAGTACTTC. Its translation is CASSRGQVSYEQYF.

J is TRBJ2-1 and V is TRBV6-2 or TRBV6-3; TRBD2 aligns across 9 bases. Germline CDR1 MNHEY, CDR2 SVGEGT. The J segment lost 6 bases and the V segment lost 4 bases, leaving 4 bases of the junction unmatched. The CDR3 runs to 14 residues. This CDR3 is CASSSAGGRNEQFF. The CDR3 nucleotides read TGTGCCAGCAGTTCGGCGGGGGGGCGCAATGAGCAGTTCTTC.

This clone was observed a handful of times. The chain employs TRBV5-1 and TRBJ1-6, with TRBD1 matching 8 bases. Germline assignment: CDR1 SGHRS and CDR2 YFSETQ. The CDR3 consists of 15 residues. V dropped 4 bases and J dropped 10; count of bases not matched to a gene: 10. CDR3 nucleotides: TGCGCCAGCAGCCCAGACAGGGGAATAGGGTCACCCCTCCACTTT. As protein: CASSPDRGIGSPLHF.

The rearrangement links TRBV19 to TRBJ1-1; D is unclear. V was cut by 4 bases and J by 1 base, with 10 bases left in between. Germline V gene data show CDR1 as LNHDA and CDR2 as SQIVND (reference sequence). CDR3 length: 14 amino acids. The CDR3 reads CASSTREANTEAFF. CDR3 sequence (DNA): TGTGCCAGTAGTACCCGGGAGGCGAACACTGAAGCTTTCTTT.